This T cell receptor beta chain was captured in a study of vaccination and CD4 T cells after COVID-19. Study at large: The post-vaccine samples came a median around 71 days after dose two (range 14 to 241). Researchers treated control cultures with a CEFX pool, an HIV-1 Nef pool, or no peptide.

Treatment here: approximately 9-day PBMC culture with coronavirus spike peptide pools or control peptides (ViraFEST assay). Upon completion of around nine days of culture, CD4+ T cells were isolated via negative selection. Cultured CD4+ T-cell DNA underwent Oncomine TCR Beta short-read sequencing. TCRdb reprocessed the PCR reads via MiXCR and lists one record per CDR3 protein. The data contain about 21,000 distinct CDR3 sequences, about 56% of them singletons. Germline V gene data show CDR1 as SGHTA and CDR2 as FQGNSA. V shed 3 bases and J 10 bases; nucleotides not matched to a gene: 2. The CDR3 totals 12 residues. As to this clonotype: Its antigen is currently unknown.

The sequence derives from a human donor who had recovered from COVID-19. Sequenced: CD4+ T cells from blood, cultured in vitro. This chain connects TRBV7-2 to TRBJ1-1; 10 bases align to TRBD1. In DNA, the CDR3 is TGTGCCAGCAGCTTTGGGACAGGGGTAGCTTTCTTT. Encoded protein: CASSFGTGVAFF.